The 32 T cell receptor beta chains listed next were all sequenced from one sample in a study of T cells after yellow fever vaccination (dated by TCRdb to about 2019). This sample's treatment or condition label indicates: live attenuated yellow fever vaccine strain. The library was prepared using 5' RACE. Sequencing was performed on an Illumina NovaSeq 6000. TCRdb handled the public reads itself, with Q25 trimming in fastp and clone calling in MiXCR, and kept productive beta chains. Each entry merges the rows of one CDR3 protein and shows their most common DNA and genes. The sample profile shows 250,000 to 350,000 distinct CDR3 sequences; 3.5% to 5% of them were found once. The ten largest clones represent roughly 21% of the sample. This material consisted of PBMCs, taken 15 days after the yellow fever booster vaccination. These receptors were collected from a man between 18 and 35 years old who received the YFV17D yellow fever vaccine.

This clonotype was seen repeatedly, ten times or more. This CDR3 is CASSQEGGAADTQYF. CDR3 nucleotide sequence: TGCGCCAGCAGCCAAGAAGGAGGGGCCGCAGATACGCAGTATTTT. The chain recombines TRBV4-1 with TRBJ2-3; D perhaps matches TRBD2 (6 bases). Germline CDR1 and CDR2: MGHRA and YSYEKL. Trimming shortened V by 0 bases and J by 4 bases, and 11 bases separated the two germline ends. The CDR3 totals 15 residues.

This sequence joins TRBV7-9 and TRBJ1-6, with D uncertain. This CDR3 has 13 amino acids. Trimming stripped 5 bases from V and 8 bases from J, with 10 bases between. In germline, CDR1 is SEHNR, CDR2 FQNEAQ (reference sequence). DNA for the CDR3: TGTGCCAGCAGCCGGGCACATGATTCACCCCTCCACTTT. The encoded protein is CASSRAHDSPLHF.

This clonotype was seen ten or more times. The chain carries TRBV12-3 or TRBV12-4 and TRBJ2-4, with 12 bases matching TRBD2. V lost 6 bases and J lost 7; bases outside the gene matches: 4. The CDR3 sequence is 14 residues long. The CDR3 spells CASSTSGGNNIQYF. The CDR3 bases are TGTGCCAGCAGCACTAGCGGGGGGAACAACATTCAGTACTTC.

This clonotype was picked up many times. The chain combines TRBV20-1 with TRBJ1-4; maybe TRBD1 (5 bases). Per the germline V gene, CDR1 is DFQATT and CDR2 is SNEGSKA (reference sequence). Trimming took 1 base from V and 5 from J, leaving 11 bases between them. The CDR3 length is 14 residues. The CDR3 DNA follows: TGCAGTGCTAGAGTTCTAGGGGAGAATGAAAAACTGTTTTTT. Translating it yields CSARVLGENEKLFF.

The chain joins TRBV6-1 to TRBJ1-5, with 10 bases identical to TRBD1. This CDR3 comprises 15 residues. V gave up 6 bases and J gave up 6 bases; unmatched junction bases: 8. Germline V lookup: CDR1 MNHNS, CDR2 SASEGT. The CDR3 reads CASSEDRGNLQPQHF. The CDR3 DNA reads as TGTGCCAGCAGCGAGGACAGGGGGAATCTTCAGCCCCAGCATTTT.

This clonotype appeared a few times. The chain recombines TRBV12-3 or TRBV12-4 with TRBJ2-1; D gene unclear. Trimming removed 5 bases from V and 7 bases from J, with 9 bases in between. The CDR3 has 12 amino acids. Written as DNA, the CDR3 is TGTGCCAGCAGTGAAGGTCGTAATGAGCAGTTCTTC. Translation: CASSEGRNEQFF.

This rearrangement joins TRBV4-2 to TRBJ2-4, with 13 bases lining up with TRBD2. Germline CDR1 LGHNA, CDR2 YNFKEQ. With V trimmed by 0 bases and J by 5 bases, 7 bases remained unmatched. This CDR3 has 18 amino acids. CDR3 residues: CASSQETSGGANENIQYF. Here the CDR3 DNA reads TGTGCCAGCAGCCAAGAAACTAGCGGGGGGGCGAATGAAAACATTCAGTACTTC.

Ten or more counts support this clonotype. CDR3 loop: CASSFTPGTQYF. The CDR3 bases are TGCGCCAGCAGCTTCACCCCGGGGACCCAGTACTTC. The V call is TRBV5-1, the J call TRBJ2-5; D remains ambiguous. V was clipped by 2 bases and J by 7 bases, with 9 bases between them. The CDR3 contains 12 residues. CDR1 is SGHRS, CDR2 YFSETQ, per germline.

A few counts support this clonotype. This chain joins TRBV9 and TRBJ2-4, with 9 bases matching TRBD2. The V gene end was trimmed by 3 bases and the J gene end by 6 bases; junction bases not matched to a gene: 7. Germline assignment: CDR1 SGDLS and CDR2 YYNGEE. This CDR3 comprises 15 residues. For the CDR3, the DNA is TGTGCCAGCAGCGAGACCGGAGCGGGGGGAAACATTCAGTACTTC. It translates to CASSETGAGGNIQYF.

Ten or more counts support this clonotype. The CDR3 nucleotides read TGTGCCAGCGGCGTCGTGGGGACACGTTTGTACAATGAGCAGTTCTTC. It yields the protein CASGVVGTRLYNEQFF. This chain uses TRBV6-2 or TRBV6-3 with TRBJ2-1, with a tentative D call TRBD1 (6 bases). The V and J ends lost 8 bases and 4 bases respectively, with 21 bases between them. The CDR3 is 16 amino acids. In germline, CDR1 is MNHEY, CDR2 SVGEGT.

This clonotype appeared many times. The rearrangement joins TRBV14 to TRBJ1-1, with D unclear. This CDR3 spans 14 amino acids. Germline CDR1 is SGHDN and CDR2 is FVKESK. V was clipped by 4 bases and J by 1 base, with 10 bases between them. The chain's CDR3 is CASSPRGANTEAFF. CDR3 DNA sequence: TGTGCCAGCAGCCCCCGCGGAGCGAACACTGAAGCTTTCTTT.

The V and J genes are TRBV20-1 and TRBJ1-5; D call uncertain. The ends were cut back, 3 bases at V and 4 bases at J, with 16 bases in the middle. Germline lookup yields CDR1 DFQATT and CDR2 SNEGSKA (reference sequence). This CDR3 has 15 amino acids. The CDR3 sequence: CSASAARVGNQPQHF. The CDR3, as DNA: TGCAGTGCTAGCGCCGCTCGGGTCGGTAATCAGCCCCAGCATTTT.

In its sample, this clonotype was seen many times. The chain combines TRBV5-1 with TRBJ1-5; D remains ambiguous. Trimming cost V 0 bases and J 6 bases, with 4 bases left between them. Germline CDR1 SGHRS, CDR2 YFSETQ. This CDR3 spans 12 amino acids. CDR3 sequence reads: CASSLDLQPQHF. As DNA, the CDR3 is TGCGCCAGCAGCTTGGACCTTCAGCCCCAGCATTTT.

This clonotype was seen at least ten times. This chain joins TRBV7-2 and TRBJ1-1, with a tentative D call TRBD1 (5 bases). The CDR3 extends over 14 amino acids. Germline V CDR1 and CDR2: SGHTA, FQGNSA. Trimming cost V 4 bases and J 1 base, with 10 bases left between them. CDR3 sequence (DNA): TGTGCCAGCAGCTACGGGACGGCGAACACTGAAGCTTTCTTT. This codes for CASSYGTANTEAFF. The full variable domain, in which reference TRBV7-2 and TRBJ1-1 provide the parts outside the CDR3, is GAGVSQSPSNKVTEKGKDVELRCDPISGHTALYWYRQSLGQGLEFLIYFQGNSAPDKSGLPSDRFSAERTGGSVSTLTIQRTQQEDSAVYLCASSYGTANTEAFFGQGTRLTVV.

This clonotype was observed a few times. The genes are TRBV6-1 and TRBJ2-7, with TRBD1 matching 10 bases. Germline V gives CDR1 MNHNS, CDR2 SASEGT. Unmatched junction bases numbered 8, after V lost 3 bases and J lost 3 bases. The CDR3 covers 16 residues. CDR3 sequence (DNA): TGTGCCAGCAGTGATTTACCGGGACAGGGGCTCTACGAGCAGTACTTC. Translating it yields CASSDLPGQGLYEQYF.

The DNA of the CDR3 is TGTGCCAGCAGTACGGGACAGGGTGGAACCACTGAAGCTTTCTTT. Translating it yields CASSTGQGGTTEAFF. The rearrangement uses TRBV12-3 or TRBV12-4 and TRBJ1-1; 9 bases agree with TRBD1. This CDR3 has 15 amino acids. J lost 4 bases, V lost 5 bases, and 8 bases had no gene match.

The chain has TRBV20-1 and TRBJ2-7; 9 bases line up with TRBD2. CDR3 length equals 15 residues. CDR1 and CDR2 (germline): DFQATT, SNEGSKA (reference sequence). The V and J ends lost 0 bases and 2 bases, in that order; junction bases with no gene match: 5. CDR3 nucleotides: TGCAGTGCTAGAGATCGCCTAGCGGGGACCTACGAGCAGTACTTC. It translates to CSARDRLAGTYEQYF.

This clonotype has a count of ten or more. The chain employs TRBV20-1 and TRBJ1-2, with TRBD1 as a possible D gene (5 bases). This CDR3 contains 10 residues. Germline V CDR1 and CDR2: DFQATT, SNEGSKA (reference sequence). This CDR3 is CSSGPSRYTF. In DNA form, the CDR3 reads TGCAGCTCAGGGCCGAGCCGCTACACCTTC.

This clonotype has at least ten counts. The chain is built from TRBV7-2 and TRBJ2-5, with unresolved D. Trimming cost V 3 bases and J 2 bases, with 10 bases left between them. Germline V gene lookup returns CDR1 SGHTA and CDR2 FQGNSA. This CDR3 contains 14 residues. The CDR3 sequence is CASSLSQTQETQYF. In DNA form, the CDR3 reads TGTGCCAGCAGCTTGTCACAGACGCAAGAGACCCAGTACTTC.

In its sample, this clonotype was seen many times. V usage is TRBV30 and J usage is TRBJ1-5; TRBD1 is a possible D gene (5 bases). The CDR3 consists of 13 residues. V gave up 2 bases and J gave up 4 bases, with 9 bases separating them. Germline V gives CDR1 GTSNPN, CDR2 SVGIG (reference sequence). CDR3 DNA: TGTGCCTGGAGTCGGGCAGGGAATCAGCCCCAGCATTTT. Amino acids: CAWSRAGNQPQHF.

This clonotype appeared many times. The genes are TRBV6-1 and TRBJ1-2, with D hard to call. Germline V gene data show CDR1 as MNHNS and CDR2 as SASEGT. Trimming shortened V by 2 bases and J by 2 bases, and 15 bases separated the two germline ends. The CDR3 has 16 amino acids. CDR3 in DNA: TGTGCCAGCAGTGAATGGGTGACACAGACCAACTATGGCTACACCTTC. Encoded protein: CASSEWVTQTNYGYTF.

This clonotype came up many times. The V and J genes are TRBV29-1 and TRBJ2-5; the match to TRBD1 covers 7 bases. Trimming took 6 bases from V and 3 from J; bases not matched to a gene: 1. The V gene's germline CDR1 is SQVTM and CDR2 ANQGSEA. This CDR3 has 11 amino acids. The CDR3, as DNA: TGCAGCGTGGGGACAGAAGAGACCCAGTACTTC. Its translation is CSVGTEETQYF.

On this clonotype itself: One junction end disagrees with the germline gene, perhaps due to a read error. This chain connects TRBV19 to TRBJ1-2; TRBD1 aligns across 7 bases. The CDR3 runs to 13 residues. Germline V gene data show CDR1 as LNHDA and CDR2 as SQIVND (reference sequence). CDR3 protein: CTSTTGTEYGYTF. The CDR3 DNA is TGTACCAGTACCACCGGGACAGAGTATGGCTACACCTTC.

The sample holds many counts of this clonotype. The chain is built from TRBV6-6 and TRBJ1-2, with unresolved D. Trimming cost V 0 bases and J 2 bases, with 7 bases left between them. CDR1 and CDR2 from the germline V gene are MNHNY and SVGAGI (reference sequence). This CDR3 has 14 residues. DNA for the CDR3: TGTGCCAGCAGTTACTCGACCGGGAACTATGGCTACACCTTC. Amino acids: CASSYSTGNYGYTF.

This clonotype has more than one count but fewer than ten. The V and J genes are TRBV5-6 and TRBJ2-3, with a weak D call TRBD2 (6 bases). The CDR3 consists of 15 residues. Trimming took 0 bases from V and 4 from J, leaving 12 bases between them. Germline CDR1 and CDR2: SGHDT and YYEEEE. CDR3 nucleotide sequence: TGTGCCAGCAGCTTGGACCAGGGAGGTTCAGATACGCAGTATTTT. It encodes CASSLDQGGSDTQYF.

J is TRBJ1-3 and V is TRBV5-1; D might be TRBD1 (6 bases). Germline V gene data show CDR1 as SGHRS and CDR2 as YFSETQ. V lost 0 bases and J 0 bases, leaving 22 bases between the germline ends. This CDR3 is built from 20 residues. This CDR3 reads CASSLVGVTGALSSGNTIYF. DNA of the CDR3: TGCGCCAGCAGCTTGGTAGGGGTGACAGGCGCACTCAGCTCTGGAAACACCATATATTTT.

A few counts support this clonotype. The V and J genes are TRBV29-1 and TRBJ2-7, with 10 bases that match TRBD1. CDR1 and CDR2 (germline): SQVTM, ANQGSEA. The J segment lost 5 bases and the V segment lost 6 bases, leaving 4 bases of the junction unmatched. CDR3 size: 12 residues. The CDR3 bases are TGCAGCGTGGGACAGGGGTTCAACGAGCAGTACTTC. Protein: CSVGQGFNEQYF.

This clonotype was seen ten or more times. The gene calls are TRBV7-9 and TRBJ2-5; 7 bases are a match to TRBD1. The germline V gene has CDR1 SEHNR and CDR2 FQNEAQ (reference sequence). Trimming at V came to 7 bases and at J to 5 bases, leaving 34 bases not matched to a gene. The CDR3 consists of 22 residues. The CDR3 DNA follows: TGTGCCAGCAAGAAGGACGGACCGCCGACGGCAACTTTCAGGGGGATGTTGGAGACCCAGTACTTC. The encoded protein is CASKKDGPPTATFRGMLETQYF.

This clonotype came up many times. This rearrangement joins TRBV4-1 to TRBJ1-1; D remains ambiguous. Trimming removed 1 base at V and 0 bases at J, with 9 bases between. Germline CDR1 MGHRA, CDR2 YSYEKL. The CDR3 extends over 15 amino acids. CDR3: CASSQVSELNTEAFF. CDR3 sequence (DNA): TGCGCCAGCAGCCAAGTATCCGAATTGAACACTGAAGCTTTCTTT.

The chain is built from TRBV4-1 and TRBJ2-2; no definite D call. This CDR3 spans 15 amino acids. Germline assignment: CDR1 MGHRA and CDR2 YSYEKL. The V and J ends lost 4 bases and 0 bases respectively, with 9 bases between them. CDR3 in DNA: TGCGCCAGCAGCCGCCGAGTCTCGAACACCGGGGAGCTGTTTTTT. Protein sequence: CASSRRVSNTGELFF.

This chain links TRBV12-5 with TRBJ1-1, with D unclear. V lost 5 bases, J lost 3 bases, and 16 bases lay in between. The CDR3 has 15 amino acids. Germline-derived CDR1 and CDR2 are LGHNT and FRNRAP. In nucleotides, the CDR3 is TGTGCTAGTGGTCGCCCGAGAAGGGAGGACACTGAAGCTTTCTTT. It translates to CASGRPRREDTEAFF.

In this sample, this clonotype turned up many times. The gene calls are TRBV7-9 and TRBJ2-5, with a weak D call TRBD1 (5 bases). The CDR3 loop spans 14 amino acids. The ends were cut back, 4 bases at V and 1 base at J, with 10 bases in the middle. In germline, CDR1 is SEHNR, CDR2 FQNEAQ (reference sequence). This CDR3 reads CASSSRVLQETQYF. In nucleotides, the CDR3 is TGTGCCAGCAGCTCCAGGGTTCTCCAAGAGACCCAGTACTTC. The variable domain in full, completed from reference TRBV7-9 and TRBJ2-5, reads DTGVSQNPRHKITKRGQNVTFRCDPISEHNRLYWYRQTLGQGPEFLTYFQNEAQLEKSRLLSDRFSAERPKGSFSTLEIQRTEQGDSAMYLCASSSRVLQETQYFGPGTRLLVL.